Below, 14 T cell receptor beta chains from the same sample are listed, as sequenced in a study of cytomegalovirus exposure and HLA in healthy donors. In the PCR, 60 Vbeta and 13 Jbeta primers were used. Assay: immunoSEQ multiplex PCR; the TCRdb copy retains only in-frame clones and omits some. The sample lists 90,000 to 100,000 clones, over 60% seen once, with about 8.3% in the top ten. Specimen: PBMCs. Receptor source: a female donor in good health and CMV-seronegative.

The rearrangement joins TRBV6-6 to TRBJ2-7; TRBD2 is a possible D gene (5 bases). Germline V gene sequence: CDR1 MNHNY, CDR2 SVGAGI (reference sequence). This CDR3 comprises 16 residues. The V end lost 0 bases, the J end lost 2 bases, and 14 bases lay between the germline ends. The CDR3: CASSYSTMADAYEQYF. CDR3 nucleotides: TGTGCCAGCAGTTACTCGACTATGGCAGATGCCTACGAGCAGTACTTC.

The chain couples TRBV7-2 to TRBJ1-4; a weak D match, TRBD1 (5 bases). From germline, CDR1 is SGHTA and CDR2 FQGNSA. There are 18 residues in the CDR3. V was cut by 2 bases and J by 0 bases, with 16 bases left in between. As DNA, the CDR3 is TGTGCCAGCAGCTTATTTGGGATATCAGGGTCAACTAATGAAAAACTGTTTTTT. Protein sequence: CASSLFGISGSTNEKLFF.

V and J are TRBV10-3 and TRBJ1-1; 7 bases align to TRBD1. Germline V gene lookup returns CDR1 ENHRY and CDR2 SYGVKD. This CDR3 is built from 15 residues. Trimming took 2 bases from V and 3 from J; bases not matched to a gene: 6. The CDR3 sequence: CAISEPRDSHTEAFF. The CDR3 nucleotides read TGTGCCATCAGTGAGCCCCGGGACAGCCACACTGAAGCTTTCTTT.

Only a few counts were recorded for this clone. The chain joins TRBV6-1 to TRBJ2-5; D perhaps matches TRBD2 (6 bases). CDR1 and CDR2 from the germline V gene are MNHNS and SASEGT. This CDR3 region has 15 residues. V lost 4 bases, J lost 5 bases, and 17 bases lay in between. The CDR3 DNA sequence: TGTGCCAGCAGTGGCCCTCCTAGCGACCGGGAGACCCAGTACTTC. As protein: CASSGPPSDRETQYF.

V and J are TRBV9 and TRBJ2-3; D possibly corresponds to TRBD2 (5 bases). The CDR3 is 20 residues long. V gave up 1 base and J gave up 2 bases, with 26 bases separating them. Per the germline V gene, CDR1 is SGDLS and CDR2 is YYNGEE. For the CDR3, the DNA is TGTGCCAGCAGCGTATCCGGGGAAGGGCTAGGTTATCTTTTCACAGATACGCAGTATTTT. Its translation is CASSVSGEGLGYLFTDTQYF.

V and J are TRBV18 and TRBJ1-4; TRBD1 matches 10 bases. After removal of 8 bases from V and 6 bases from J, the junction contained 6 bases not matched to a gene. Per germline, CDR1 KGHSH and CDR2 LQKENI. The CDR3 is 14 amino acids. CDR3 sequence (DNA): TGTGCCAGCGACTCCGGGACAGGGGATGAAAAACTGTTTTTT. It translates to CASDSGTGDEKLFF. The complete variable domain, with remaining parts taken from reference TRBV18 and TRBJ1-4, reads NAGVMQNPRHLVRRRGQEARLRCSPMKGHSHVYWYRQLPEEGLKFMVYLQKENIIDESGMPKERFSAEFPKEGPSILRIQQVVRGDSAAYFCASDSGTGDEKLFFGSGTQLSVL.

This clone was found a few times. The chain joins TRBV2 to TRBJ2-5; 7 bases line up with TRBD1. Looked up from germline, CDR1 is SNHLY and CDR2 is FYNNEI. V shed 3 bases and J 5 bases; nucleotides not matched to a gene: 6. This CDR3 has 14 amino acids. CDR3 in DNA: TGTGCCAGCAGTGACTCAGGGGGTATGGAGACCCAGTACTTC. It encodes CASSDSGGMETQYF.

This sequence joins TRBV19 and TRBJ1-2, with 8 bases identical to TRBD1. This CDR3 contains 13 residues. Germline trimming cut 3 bases from V and 6 bases from J; bases unmatched to any gene: 3. Germline values: CDR1 LNHDA, CDR2 SQIVND (reference sequence). This CDR3 is CASSIGQGDGYTF. CDR3 in DNA: TGTGCCAGTAGTATCGGACAGGGCGATGGCTACACCTTC.

This rearrangement joins TRBV27 to TRBJ2-3; TRBD2 agrees at 8 bases. The CDR3 is 16 amino acids. Germline CDR1 reads MNHEY; CDR2 reads SMNVEV (reference sequence). V dropped 5 bases and J dropped 4; count of bases not matched to a gene: 11. The CDR3 DNA reads as TGTGCCAGCAGTCCGGGGACTAGTGGGGAGTCAGATACGCAGTATTTT. Translated, it gives CASSPGTSGESDTQYF.

The chain is built from TRBV6-6 and TRBJ1-3; D is possibly TRBD1 (6 bases). With 3 bases removed from V and 2 bases from J, the gap between germline ends came to 8 bases. CDR1 MNHNY and CDR2 SVGAGI come from the germline V gene (reference sequence). CDR3 size: 14 residues. DNA of the CDR3: TGTGCCAGCAGTTATGAGGGGGCTGGAAACACCATATATTTT. Translation gives CASSYEGAGNTIYF.

The rearrangement joins TRBV11-1 to TRBJ2-7, with 9 bases lining up with TRBD2. This CDR3 is 15 amino acids long. V gave up 2 bases and J gave up 3 bases; unmatched junction bases: 5. Germline assignment: CDR1 SGHAT and CDR2 FQDESV (reference sequence). CDR3 region: CASSLLASGNYEQYF. DNA for the CDR3: TGTGCCAGCAGCTTACTGGCTAGCGGGAACTACGAGCAGTACTTC.

In its sample, this clone was seen once. The rearrangement links TRBV28 to TRBJ2-3; TRBD2 aligns across 9 bases. Germline lookup yields CDR1 MDHEN and CDR2 SYDVKM. The CDR3 has 16 amino acids. Trimming removed 6 bases from V and 4 bases from J; junction bases left unmatched: 11. CDR3 in amino acids: CASREAGGPPADTQYF. DNA of the CDR3: TGTGCCAGCAGAGAAGCGGGAGGTCCACCGGCAGATACGCAGTATTTT.

This chain connects TRBV6-1 to TRBJ2-1, with a weak D call TRBD2 (6 bases). The germline gives CDR1 MNHNS, CDR2 SASEGT. The CDR3 consists of 15 residues. The ends were cut back, 5 bases at V and 5 bases at J, with 16 bases in the middle. The CDR3: CASSPRGSPNNEQFF. The DNA for the CDR3 is TGTGCCAGCAGTCCCCGGGGGAGTCCCAACAATGAGCAGTTCTTC.

The rearrangement uses TRBV21-1 and TRBJ2-7; the table's D gene call, TRBD1, was not cross checked with the DNA. TRBV21-1 is recorded as a pseudogene. CDR3 length: 17 residues. The CDR3: CASSKHRGPPRDYEQYF. The CDR3 coding sequence is TGTGCCAGCAGCAAACACAGGGGCCCACCTCGGGACTACGAGCAGTACTTC.